This T cell receptor beta chain was recorded in a study of blood T cell repertoires in COVID-19. The germline V gene encodes CDR1 SGDLS and CDR2 YYNGEE. V was clipped by 0 bases and J by 1 base, with 13 bases between them. CDR3 length equals 16 residues. Authors' processing steps: Nucleated cell counts were estimated from reference gene primer amplification. The data were produced by immunoSEQ multiplex PCR, yet TCRdb's version contains in-frame clones alone and is incomplete. V and J calls and clone size follow that table, whereas D and trimming were derived from the DNA. The sample yields about 150,000 clones, approximately 84% seen once. During active infection, Seattle patients enrolled and were then monitored through disease.

The genes are TRBV9 and TRBJ1-2; the D is unclear. The source is an elderly woman with COVID-19, enrolled during active disease. Sequenced sample: peripheral blood. Written as DNA, the CDR3 is TGTGCCAGCAGCGTAGCCCCCCAGGCCCATAACTATGGCTACACCTTC. It codes for CASSVAPQAHNYGYTF.